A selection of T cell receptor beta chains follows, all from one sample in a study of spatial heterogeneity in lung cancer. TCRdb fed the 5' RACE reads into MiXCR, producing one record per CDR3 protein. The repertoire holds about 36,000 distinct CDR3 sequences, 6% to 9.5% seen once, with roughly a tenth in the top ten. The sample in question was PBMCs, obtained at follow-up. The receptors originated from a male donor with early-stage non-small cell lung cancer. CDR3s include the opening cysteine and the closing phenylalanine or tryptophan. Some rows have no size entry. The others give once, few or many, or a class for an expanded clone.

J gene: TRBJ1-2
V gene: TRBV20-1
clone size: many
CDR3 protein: CSASDPIQGNYGYTF

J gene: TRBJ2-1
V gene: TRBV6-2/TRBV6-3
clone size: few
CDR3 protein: CASSYSPTSGIYNEQFF

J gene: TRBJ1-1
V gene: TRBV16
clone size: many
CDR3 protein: CASRPRGTGASFTEAFF

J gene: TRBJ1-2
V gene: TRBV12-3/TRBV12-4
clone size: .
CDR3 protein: CASSLNQGNYGYTF

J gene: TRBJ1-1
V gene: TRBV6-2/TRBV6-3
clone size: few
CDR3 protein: CASSQGSGVEAFF

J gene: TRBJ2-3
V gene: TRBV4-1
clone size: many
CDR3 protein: CASSQETGAYTQYF

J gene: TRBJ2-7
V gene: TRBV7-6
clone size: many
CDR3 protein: CASSFNGAGRQEQYF

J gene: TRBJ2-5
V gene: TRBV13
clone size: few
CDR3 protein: CASSLGLSGGRETQYF

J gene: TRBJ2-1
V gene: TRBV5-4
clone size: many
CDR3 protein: CASSRSAGTGDNEQFF

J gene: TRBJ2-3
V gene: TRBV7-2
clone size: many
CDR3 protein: CASSFKDTQYF

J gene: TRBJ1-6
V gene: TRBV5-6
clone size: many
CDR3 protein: CASSLAGGVDSPLHF

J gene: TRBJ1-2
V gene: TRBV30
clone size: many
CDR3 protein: CAWSVGSKGYTF

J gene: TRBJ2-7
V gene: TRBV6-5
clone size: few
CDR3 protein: CASSYSELAYYEQYF

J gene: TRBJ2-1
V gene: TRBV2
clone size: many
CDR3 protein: CASKGDLGLAGTYNEQFF

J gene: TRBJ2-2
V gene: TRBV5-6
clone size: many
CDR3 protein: CASSLPGTSNTGELFF

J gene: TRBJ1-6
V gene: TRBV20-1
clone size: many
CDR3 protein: CSASIGYPPGSPLHF

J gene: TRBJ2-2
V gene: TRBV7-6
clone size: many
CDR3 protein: CASSLRGARTNTGELFF

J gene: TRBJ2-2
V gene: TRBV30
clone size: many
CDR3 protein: CAWSMNTGELFF

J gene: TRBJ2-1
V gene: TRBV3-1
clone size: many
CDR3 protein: CASSQVHGYNEQFF

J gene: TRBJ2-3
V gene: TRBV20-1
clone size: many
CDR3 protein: CSASPPADTQYF

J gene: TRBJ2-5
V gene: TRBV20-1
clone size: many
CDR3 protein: CSASWRGQETQYF

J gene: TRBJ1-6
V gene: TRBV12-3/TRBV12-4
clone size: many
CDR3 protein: CASSAGSGSPLHF

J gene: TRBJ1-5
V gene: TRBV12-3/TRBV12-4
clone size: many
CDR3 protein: CASRTGASNQPQHF

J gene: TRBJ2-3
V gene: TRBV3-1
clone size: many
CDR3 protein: CASSQDGAGGPELHTQYF

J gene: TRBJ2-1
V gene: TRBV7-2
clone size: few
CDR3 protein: CASSWGQGAYNEQFF

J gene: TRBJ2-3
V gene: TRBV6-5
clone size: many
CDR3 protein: CASSFLDREDTQYF

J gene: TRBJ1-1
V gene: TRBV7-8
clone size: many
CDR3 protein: CASSVTQGNTEAFF

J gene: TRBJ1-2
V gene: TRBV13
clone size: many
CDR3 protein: CASSLVTAWDYGYTF

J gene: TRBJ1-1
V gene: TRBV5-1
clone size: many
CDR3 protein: CASSLGFRGGDTEAFF

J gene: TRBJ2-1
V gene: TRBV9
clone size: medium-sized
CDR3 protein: CASSVGTRNEQFF

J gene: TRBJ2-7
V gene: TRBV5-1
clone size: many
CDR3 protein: CASSSRRDRSSYEQYF

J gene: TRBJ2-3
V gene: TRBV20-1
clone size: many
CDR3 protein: CSATQTFSGGATDTQYF

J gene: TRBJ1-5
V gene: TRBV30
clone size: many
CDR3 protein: CAWSRGSNQPQHF

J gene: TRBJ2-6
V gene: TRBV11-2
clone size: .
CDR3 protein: CASSPRLISAGANVLTF

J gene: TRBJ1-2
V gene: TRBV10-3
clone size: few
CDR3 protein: CAISAMDGNYGYTF

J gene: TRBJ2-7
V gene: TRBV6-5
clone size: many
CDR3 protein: CASSYSGSYYEQYF

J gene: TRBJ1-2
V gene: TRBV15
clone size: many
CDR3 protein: CATSRESGQVYWGWGYGYTF

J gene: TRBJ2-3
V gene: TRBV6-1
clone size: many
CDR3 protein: CASSEATLAGRTDTQYF

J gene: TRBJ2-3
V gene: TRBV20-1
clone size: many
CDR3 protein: CSARDAGAQYF

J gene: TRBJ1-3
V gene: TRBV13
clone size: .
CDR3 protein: CASSSSGDGNTIYF

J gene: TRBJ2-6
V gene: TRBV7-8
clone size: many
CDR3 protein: CASSPAMVLLSGANVLTF